These 11 T cell receptor beta chains originate from one sample sequenced in a study of cytomegalovirus exposure and HLA in healthy donors. Researchers ran the PCR with 60 Vbeta and 13 Jbeta primers. Assay: immunoSEQ multiplex PCR; the TCRdb copy retains only in-frame clones and omits some. The sample comprises 130,000 or so clones, roughly three quarters of which are singletons, and 0.75% to 0.95% rests with the top ten. Sequenced material: PBMCs. All receptors derive from a woman in her sixties or seventies in good health and CMV-seronegative.

The sample holds one count of this clone. The chain combines TRBV4-2 with TRBJ2-5, with D possibly matching TRBD2 (5 bases). Germline CDR1 and CDR2: LGHNA and YNFKEQ. Deletions cut 4 bases from V and 2 bases from J, with 11 bases between. The CDR3 loop spans 14 amino acids. CDR3 region: CASSLKAEQETQYF. CDR3 DNA: TGTGCCAGCAGCCTCAAAGCGGAGCAAGAGACCCAGTACTTC.

Here the CDR3 reads CASSQGDRSPGEQYF. CDR3 nucleotides: TGCGCCAGCAGCCAAGGGGACAGGTCGCCCGGCGAGCAGTACTTC. This chain connects TRBV4-1 to TRBJ2-7, with TRBD1 matching over 8 bases. The length of the CDR3 is 15 residues. The V gene end was trimmed by 1 base and the J gene end by 6 bases; junction bases not matched to a gene: 8. CDR1 MGHRA and CDR2 YSYEKL come from the germline V gene.

DNA of the CDR3: TGTGCCTGGAGACGACAGGGGATCTCTGGGGCCAACGTCCTGACTTTC. Residues: CAWRRQGISGANVLTF. The rearrangement links TRBV30 to TRBJ2-6; TRBD1 matches 8 bases. The CDR3 contains 16 residues. Germline V gene data show CDR1 as GTSNPN and CDR2 as SVGIG (reference sequence). V dropped 3 bases and J dropped 0; count of bases not matched to a gene: 4.

This sequence joins TRBV6-6 and TRBJ2-7, with 11 nucleotides matching TRBD1. V trimming: 5 bases; J trimming: 3 bases; junction bases outside the gene matches: 6. The CDR3 covers 15 residues. CDR1 MNHNY and CDR2 SVGAGI come from the germline V gene (reference sequence). In DNA, the CDR3 is TGTGCCAGCAGTGGCCGGGACAGGGGGAGCTACGAGCAGTACTTC. As protein: CASSGRDRGSYEQYF.

V and J are TRBV5-4 and TRBJ1-1, with 9 positions matching TRBD1. Germline CDR1 SGHNT, CDR2 YYREEE (reference sequence). This CDR3 has 16 residues. Trimming removed 1 base from V and 4 bases from J; junction bases left unmatched: 8. This chain's CDR3 is CASSLMDRDRVTEAFF. The CDR3 coding sequence is TGTGCCAGCAGCTTGATGGATCGGGACAGGGTCACTGAAGCTTTCTTT.

The chain carries TRBV10-3 and TRBJ1-5; D remains unclear. Trimming pared 0 bases from V and 6 bases from J, leaving 12 bases between. This CDR3 is 15 amino acids long. The germline V gene has CDR1 ENHRY and CDR2 SYGVKD. CDR3 DNA: TGTGCCATCAGTGAGTCGACGGGTATAGGTCAGCCCCAGCATTTT. As protein: CAISESTGIGQPQHF.

Notes on this clone: At one end, the junction sequence differs from germline, possibly due to a read error. The rearrangement joins TRBV28 to TRBJ2-7; weak D call: TRBD2 (6 bases). Germline V gives CDR1 MDHEN, CDR2 SYDVKM. The CDR3 has 17 amino acids. The CDR3 DNA reads as TGTGCCAGCAGCCTTACAGGCCGCGGTACAAATAGCGGCGAGCGGTACTTC. It codes for CASSLTGRGTNSGERYF. The entire variable domain, with the rest obtained from reference TRBV28 and TRBJ2-7, is as follows: DVKVTQSSRYLVKRTGEKVFLECVQDMDHENMFWYRQDPGLGLRLIYFSYDVKMKEKGDIPEGYSVSREKKERFSLILESASTNQTSMYLCASSLTGRGTNSGERYFGPGTRLTVT.

The V and J genes are TRBV4-2 and TRBJ2-2, with 14 bases lining up with TRBD2. V trimming: 1 base; J trimming: 0 bases; junction bases outside the gene matches: 4. Per germline, CDR1 LGHNA and CDR2 YNFKEQ. This CDR3 is 19 amino acids long. For the CDR3, the DNA is TGTGCCAGCAGCCAAGGCGGACTAGCGGGGGGCGCGAACACCGGGGAGCTGTTTTTT. Translated: CASSQGGLAGGANTGELFF.

The chain recombines TRBV19 with TRBJ1-1, with 7 bases fitting TRBD1. In germline, CDR1 is LNHDA, CDR2 SQIVND (reference sequence). The CDR3 loop spans 13 amino acids. The ends lost 7 bases at V and 2 bases at J; junction bases unmatched: 4. The CDR3 region is CASKNRGNTEAFF. As DNA, the CDR3 is TGTGCCAGTAAGAACAGGGGTAACACTGAAGCTTTCTTT.

The V gene is TRBV5-1, the J gene TRBJ2-1, with no clear D. Germline V gene lookup returns CDR1 SGHRS and CDR2 YFSETQ. The V and J ends lost 5 bases and 1 base respectively, with 13 bases between them. The CDR3 length is 15 residues. CDR3 amino acids: CASSVQTPSYNEQFF. CDR3 coding DNA: TGCGCCAGCAGTGTGCAGACTCCTTCCTACAATGAGCAGTTCTTC.

The chain uses TRBV6-6 and TRBJ2-1; 8 bases line up with TRBD2. This CDR3 has 14 residues. V shed 5 bases and J 4 bases; nucleotides not matched to a gene: 4. The germline gives CDR1 MNHNY, CDR2 SVGAGI (reference sequence). The chain's CDR3 is CASSVAGTYNEQFF. The CDR3 DNA reads as TGTGCCAGCAGTGTAGCGGGGACATACAATGAGCAGTTCTTC.